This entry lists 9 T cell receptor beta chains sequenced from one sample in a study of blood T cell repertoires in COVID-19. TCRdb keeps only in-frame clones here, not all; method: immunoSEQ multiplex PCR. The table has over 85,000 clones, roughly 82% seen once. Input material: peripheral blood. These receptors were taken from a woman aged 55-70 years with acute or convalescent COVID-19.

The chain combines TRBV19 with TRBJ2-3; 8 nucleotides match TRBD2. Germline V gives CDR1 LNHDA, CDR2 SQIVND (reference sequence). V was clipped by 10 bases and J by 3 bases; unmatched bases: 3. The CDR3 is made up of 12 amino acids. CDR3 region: CATTGGTDTQYF. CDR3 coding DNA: TGTGCCACCACGGGGGGGACAGATACGCAGTATTTT.

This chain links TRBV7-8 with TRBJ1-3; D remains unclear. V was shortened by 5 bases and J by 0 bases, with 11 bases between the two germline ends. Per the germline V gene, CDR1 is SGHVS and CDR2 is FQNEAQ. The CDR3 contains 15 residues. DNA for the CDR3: TGTGCCAGCAGCGTAGACACCAACTCTGGAAACACCATATATTTT. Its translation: CASSVDTNSGNTIYF.

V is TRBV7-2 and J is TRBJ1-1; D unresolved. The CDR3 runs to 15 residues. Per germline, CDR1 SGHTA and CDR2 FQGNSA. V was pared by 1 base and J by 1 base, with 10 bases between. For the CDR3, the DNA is TGTGCCAGCAGCTTAGAGGTGTGGGCGAACACTGAAGCTTTCTTT. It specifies CASSLEVWANTEAFF.

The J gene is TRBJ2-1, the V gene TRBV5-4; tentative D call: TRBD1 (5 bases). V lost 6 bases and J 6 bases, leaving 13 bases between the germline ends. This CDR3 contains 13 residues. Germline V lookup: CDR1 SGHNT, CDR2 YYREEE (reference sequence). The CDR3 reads CASNGQGRNEQFF. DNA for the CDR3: TGTGCCAGCAACGGGCAGGGCCGCAATGAGCAGTTCTTC.

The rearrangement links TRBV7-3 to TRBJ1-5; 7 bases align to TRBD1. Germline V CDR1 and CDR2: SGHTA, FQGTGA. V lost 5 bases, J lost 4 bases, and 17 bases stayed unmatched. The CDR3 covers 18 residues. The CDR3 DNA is TGTGCCAGCAGCATGACAGACAGGGTTGGTGAACCTAATCAGCCCCAGCATTTT. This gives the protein CASSMTDRVGEPNQPQHF.

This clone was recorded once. The CDR3 spells CASSYSDTSFETQYF. The DNA for the CDR3 is TGTGCCAGCAGTTACTCGGACACGAGTTTTGAGACCCAGTACTTC. This chain connects TRBV6-6 to TRBJ2-5; the D gene is possibly TRBD1 (5 bases). The germline V gene has CDR1 MNHNY and CDR2 SVGAGI (reference sequence). The V gene lost 0 bases and the J gene lost 5 bases, with 13 bases spanning the gap. There are 15 residues in the CDR3.

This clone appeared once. CDR3: CAISEFTGPPEYEQYF. The CDR3 DNA sequence: TGTGCCATCAGTGAGTTCACAGGGCCCCCTGAATACGAGCAGTACTTC. The chain is built from TRBV10-3 and TRBJ2-7, with D possibly being TRBD1 (6 bases). The CDR3 has 16 amino acids. Germline assignment: CDR1 ENHRY and CDR2 SYGVKD. The V and J ends lost 1 base and 4 bases respectively, with 17 bases between them.

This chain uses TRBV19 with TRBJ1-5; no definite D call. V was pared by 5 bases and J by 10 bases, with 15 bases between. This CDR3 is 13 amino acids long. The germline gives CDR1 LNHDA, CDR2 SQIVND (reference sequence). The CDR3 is CASSPTSYSPQHF. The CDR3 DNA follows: TGTGCCAGTAGTCCGACAAGCTACAGCCCCCAGCATTTT. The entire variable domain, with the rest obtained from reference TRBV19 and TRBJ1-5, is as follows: DGGITQSPKYLFRKEGQNVTLSCEQNLNHDAMYWYRQDPGQGLRLIYYSQIVNDFQKGDIAEGYSVSREKKESFPLTVTSAQKNPTAFYLCASSPTSYSPQHFGDGTRLSIL.

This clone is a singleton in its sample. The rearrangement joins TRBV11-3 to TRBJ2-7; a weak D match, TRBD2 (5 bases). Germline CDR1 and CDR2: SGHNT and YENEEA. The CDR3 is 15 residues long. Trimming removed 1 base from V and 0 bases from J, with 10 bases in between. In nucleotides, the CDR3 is TGTGCCAGCAGCTTAGGCGGGCCTAGCTCCTACGAGCAGTACTTC. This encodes CASSLGGPSSYEQYF.